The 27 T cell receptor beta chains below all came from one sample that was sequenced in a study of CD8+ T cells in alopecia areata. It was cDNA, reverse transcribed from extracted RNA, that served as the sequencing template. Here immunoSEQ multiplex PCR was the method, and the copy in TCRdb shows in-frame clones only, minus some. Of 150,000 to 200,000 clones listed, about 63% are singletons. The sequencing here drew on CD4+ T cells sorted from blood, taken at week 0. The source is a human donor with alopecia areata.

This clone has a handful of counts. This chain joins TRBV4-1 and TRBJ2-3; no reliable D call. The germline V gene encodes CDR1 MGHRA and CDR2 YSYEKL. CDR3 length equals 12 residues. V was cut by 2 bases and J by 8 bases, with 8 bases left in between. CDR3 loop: CASSQRTGTQYF. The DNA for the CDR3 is TGCGCCAGCAGCCAAAGGACGGGTACGCAGTATTTT.

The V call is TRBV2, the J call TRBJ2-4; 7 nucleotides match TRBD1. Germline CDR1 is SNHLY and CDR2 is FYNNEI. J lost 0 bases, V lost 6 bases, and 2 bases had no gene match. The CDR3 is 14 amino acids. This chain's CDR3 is CASRQGLAKNIQYF. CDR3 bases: TGTGCCAGCAGACAGGGGTTAGCCAAAAACATTCAGTACTTC.

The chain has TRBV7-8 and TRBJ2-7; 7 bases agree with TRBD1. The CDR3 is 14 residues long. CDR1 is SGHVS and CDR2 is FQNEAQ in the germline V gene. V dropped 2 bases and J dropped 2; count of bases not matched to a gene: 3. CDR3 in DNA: TGTGCCAGCAGCTTAAGACAGGGTACCTACGAGCAGTACTTC. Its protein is CASSLRQGTYEQYF.

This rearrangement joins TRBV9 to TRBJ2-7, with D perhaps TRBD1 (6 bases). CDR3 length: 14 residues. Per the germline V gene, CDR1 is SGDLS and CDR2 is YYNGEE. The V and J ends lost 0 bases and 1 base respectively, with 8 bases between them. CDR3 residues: CASSVATGSYEQYF. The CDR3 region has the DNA TGTGCCAGCAGCGTAGCTACAGGGTCCTACGAGCAGTACTTC. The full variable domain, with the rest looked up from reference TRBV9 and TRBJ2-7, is DSGVTQTPKHLITATGQRVTLRCSPRSGDLSVYWYQQSLDQGLQFLIQYYNGEERAKGNILERFSAQQFPDLHSELNLSSLELGDSALYFCASSVATGSYEQYFGPGTRLTVT.

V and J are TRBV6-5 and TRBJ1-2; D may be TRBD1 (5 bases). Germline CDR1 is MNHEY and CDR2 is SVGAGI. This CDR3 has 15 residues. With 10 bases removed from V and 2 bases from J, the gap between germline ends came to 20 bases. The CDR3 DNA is TGTGCCACCCTCGGGCGGGGACGGTGGAACTATGGCTACACCTTC. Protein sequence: CATLGRGRWNYGYTF.

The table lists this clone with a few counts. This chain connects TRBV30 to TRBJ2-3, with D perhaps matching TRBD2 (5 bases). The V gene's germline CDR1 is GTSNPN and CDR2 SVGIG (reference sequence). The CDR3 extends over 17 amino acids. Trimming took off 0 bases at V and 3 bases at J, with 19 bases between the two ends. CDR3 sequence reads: CAWSVLVGKPRTDTQYF. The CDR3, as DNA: TGTGCCTGGAGTGTACTGGTCGGGAAACCCCGTACAGATACGCAGTATTTT.

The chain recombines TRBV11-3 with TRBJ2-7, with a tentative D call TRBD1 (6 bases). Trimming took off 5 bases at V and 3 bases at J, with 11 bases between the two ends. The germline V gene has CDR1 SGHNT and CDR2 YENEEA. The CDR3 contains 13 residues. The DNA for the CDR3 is TGTGCCAGCAGCAGACAGGAAATCTACGAGCAGTACTTC. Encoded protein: CASSRQEIYEQYF.

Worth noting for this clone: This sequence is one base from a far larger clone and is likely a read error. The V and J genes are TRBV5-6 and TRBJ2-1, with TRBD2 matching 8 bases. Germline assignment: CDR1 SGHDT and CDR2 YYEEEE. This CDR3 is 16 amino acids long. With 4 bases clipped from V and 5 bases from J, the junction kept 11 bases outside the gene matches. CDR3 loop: CASSPIGGGSDNEQFF. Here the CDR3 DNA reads TGTGCCAGCAGCCCAATAGGCGGGGGGAGTGACAATGAGCAGTTCTTC. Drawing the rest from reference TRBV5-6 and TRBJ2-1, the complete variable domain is DAGVTQSPTHLIKTRGQQVTLRCSPKSGHDTVSWYQQALGQGPQFIFQYYEEEERQRGNFPDRFSGHQFPNYSSELNVNALLLGDSALYLCASSPIGGGSDNEQFFGPGTRLTVL.

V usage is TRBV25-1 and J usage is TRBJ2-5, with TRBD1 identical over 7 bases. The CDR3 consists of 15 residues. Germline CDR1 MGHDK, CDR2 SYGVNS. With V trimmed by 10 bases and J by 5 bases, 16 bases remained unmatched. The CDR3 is CATSMGQFESETQYF. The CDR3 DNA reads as TGTGCCACCTCCATGGGACAGTTTGAGTCGGAGACCCAGTACTTC.

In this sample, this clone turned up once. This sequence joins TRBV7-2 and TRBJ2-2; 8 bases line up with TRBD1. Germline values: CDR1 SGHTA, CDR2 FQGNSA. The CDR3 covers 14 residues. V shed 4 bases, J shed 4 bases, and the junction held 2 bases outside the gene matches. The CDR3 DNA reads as TGTGCCAGCAGCTCGGACAGGGCCACCGGGGAGCTGTTTTTT. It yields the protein CASSSDRATGELFF.

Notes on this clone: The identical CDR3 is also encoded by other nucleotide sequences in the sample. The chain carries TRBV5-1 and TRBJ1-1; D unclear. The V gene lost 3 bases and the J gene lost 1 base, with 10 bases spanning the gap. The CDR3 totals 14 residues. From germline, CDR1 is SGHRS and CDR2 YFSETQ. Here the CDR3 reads CASSSGRGNTEAFF. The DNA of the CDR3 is TGCGCCAGCAGCTCTGGTCGGGGGAACACTGAAGCTTTCTTT.

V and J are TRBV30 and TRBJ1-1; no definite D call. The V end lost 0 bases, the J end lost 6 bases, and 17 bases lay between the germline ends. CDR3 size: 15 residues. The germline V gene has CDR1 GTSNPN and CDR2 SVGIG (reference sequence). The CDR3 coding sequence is TGTGCCTGGAGTGTACTGGGGATTGGAAGGGCTGAAGCTTTCTTT. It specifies CAWSVLGIGRAEAFF.

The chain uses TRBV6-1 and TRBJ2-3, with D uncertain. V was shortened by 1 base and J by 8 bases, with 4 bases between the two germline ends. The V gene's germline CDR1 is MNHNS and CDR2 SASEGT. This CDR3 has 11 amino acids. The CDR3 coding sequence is TGTGCCAGCAGTGAAGAGGTTACGCAGTATTTT. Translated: CASSEEVTQYF.

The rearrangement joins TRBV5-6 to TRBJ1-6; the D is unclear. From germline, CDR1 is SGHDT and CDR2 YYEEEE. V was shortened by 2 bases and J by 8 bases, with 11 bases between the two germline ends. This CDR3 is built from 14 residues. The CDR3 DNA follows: TGTGCCAGCAGCTTCCAAAACGTCTATTCACCCCTCCACTTT. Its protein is CASSFQNVYSPLHF. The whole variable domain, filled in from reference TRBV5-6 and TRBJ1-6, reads DAGVTQSPTHLIKTRGQQVTLRCSPKSGHDTVSWYQQALGQGPQFIFQYYEEEERQRGNFPDRFSGHQFPNYSSELNVNALLLGDSALYLCASSFQNVYSPLHFGNGTRLTVT.

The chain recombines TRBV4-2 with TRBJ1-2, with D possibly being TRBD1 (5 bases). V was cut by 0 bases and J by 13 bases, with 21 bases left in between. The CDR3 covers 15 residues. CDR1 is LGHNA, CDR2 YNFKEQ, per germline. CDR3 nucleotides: TGTGCCAGCAGCCAAGAAGGGAGAGGGGACGCCGGGTCCACCTTC. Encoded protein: CASSQEGRGDAGSTF.

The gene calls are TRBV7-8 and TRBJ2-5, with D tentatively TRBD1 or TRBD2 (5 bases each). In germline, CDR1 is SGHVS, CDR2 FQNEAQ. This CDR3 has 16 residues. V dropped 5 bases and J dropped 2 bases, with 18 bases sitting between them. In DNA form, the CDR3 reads TGTGCCAGCAGCCCCCAGGGCACTAGTCGGCAAGAGACCCAGTACTTC. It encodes CASSPQGTSRQETQYF.

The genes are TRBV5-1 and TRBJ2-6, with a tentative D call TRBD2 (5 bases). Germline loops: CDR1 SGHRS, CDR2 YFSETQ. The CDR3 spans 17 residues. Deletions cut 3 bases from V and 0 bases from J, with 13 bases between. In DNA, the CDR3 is TGCGCCAGCAGCTCTGAGTCGGGGAACTCTGGGGCCAACGTCCTGACTTTC. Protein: CASSSESGNSGANVLTF.

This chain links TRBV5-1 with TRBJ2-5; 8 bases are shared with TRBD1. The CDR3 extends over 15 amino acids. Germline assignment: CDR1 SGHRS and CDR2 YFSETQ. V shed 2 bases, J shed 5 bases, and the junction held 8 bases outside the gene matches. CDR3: CASSFVQGARETQYF. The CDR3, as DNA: TGCGCCAGCAGCTTTGTTCAGGGGGCTCGGGAGACCCAGTACTTC.

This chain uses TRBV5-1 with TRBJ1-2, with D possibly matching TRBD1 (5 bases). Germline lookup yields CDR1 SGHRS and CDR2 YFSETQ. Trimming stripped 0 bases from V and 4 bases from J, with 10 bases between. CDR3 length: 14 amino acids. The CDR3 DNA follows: TGCGCCAGCAGCTTGGATGAGGGGATCTATGGCTACACCTTC. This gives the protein CASSLDEGIYGYTF.

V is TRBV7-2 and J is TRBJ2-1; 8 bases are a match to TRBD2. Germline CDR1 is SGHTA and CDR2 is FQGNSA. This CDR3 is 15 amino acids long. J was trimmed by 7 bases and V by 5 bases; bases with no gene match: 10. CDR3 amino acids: CASSPTSGGVNEQFF. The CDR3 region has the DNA TGTGCCAGCAGCCCAACTAGCGGAGGAGTTAATGAGCAGTTCTTC.

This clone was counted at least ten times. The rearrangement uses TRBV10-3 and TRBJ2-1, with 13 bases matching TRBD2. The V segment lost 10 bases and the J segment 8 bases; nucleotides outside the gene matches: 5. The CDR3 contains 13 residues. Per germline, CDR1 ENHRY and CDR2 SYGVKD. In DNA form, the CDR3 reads TGTGCCACCGGACTAGCGGGGGCCCATGAGCAGTTCTTC. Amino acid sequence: CATGLAGAHEQFF.

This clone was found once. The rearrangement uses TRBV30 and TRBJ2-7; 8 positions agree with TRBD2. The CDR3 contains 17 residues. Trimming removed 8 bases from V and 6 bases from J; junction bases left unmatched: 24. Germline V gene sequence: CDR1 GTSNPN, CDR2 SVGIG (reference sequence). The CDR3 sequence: CALTKRSPGLVSREQYF. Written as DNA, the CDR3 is TGTGCCCTGACGAAACGATCTCCGGGACTAGTTAGCCGCGAGCAGTACTTC.

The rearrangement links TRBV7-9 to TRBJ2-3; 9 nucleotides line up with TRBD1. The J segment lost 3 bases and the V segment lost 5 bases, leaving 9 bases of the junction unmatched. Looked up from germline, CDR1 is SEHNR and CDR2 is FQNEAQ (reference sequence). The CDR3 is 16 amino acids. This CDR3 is CASSPTGTGRTDTQYF. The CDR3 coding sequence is TGTGCCAGCAGCCCCACCGGGACAGGGAGGACAGATACGCAGTATTTT.

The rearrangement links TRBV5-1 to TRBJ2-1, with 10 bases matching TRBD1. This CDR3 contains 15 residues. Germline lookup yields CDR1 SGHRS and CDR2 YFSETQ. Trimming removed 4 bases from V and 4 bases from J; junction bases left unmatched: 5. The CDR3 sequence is CASSPTGQGYNEQFF. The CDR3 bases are TGCGCCAGCAGCCCAACGGGACAGGGGTACAATGAGCAGTTCTTC.

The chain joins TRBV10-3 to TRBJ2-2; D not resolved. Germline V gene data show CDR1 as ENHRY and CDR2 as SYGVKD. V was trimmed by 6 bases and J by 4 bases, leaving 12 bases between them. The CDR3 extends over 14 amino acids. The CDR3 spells CAISTLDGTGELFF. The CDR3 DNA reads TGTGCCATCAGCACGTTGGATGGCACCGGGGAGCTGTTTTTT.

Here the CDR3 reads CSVGSRGDTEAFF. Written as DNA, the CDR3 is TGCAGCGTCGGGAGCCGGGGGGACACTGAAGCTTTCTTT. The V gene is TRBV29-1, the J gene TRBJ1-1, with a possible D match to TRBD1 (5 bases). There are 13 residues in the CDR3. CDR1 is SQVTM, CDR2 ANQGSEA, per germline. Trimming took 6 bases from V and 3 from J, leaving 14 bases between them.

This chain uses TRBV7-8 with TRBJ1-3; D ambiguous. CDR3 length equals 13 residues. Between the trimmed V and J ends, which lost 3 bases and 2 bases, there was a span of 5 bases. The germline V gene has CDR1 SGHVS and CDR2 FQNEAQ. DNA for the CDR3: TGTGCCAGCAGCTTGGGTCCTGGAAACACCATATATTTT. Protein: CASSLGPGNTIYF.